What follows are 29 T cell receptor beta chains derived from one specimen sequenced in a study of cytomegalovirus exposure and HLA in healthy donors (dated by TCRdb to the late 2010s). The receptor library was made with the immunoSEQ multiplex PCR assay. The multiplex PCR relied on a mix of 60 forward primers for TCR Vbeta segments and 13 reverse primers for TCR Jbeta segments. This immuneACCESS table, as held by TCRdb, lists in-frame sequences with V and J called but not all clones. Of the missing ones, under half trace to an unresolved V gene in checked studies; the others have no known cause. This sample is represented by approximately 130,000 clones; about 69% of them were singletons. Under 3.5% of the sample goes to the ten largest clones. Sample: PBMCs. These TCRs come from a man aged 30 to 45 in good health and CMV-seronegative.

To note about this clone: Likely a read error: the CDR3 ends without its conserved phenylalanine or tryptophan. The rearrangement joins TRBV29-1 to TRBJ2-3; D possibly corresponds to TRBD1 (6 bases). The CDR3 runs 14 residues. V shed 8 bases and J shed 2 bases, with 17 bases lying between them. Looked up from germline, CDR1 is SQVTM and CDR2 is ANQGSEA. The chain's CDR3 is CSITGTYFTDTQYV. CDR3 nucleotide sequence: TGCAGCATAACCGGGACATACTTCACAGATACGCAGTATGTT.

This clone was counted only a few times. The sample carries other DNA sequences with the same CDR3. V is TRBV6-6 and J is TRBJ1-2; TRBD1 matches 10 bases. Germline lookup yields CDR1 MNHNY and CDR2 SVGAGI (reference sequence). The junction had 3 bases not matched to a gene; V was cut back by 6 bases and J by 5 bases. There are 13 residues in the CDR3. The CDR3 region is CASRSGQGYGYTF. For the CDR3, the DNA is TGTGCCAGCAGGTCGGGACAGGGGTATGGCTACACCTTC.

This chain uses TRBV7-2 with TRBJ1-4; 8 nucleotides align to TRBD1. Germline loops: CDR1 SGHTA, CDR2 FQGNSA. The CDR3 has 17 residues. The trim removed 5 bases at V and 8 bases at J, leaving 16 bases unmatched. The CDR3 region has the DNA TGTGCCAGCAGCCTACCTGCGTCAGGGGGCTCTGAAGAAAAACTGTTTTTT. This codes for CASSLPASGGSEEKLFF.

This clone appeared once. The chain uses TRBV27 and TRBJ1-5, with TRBD1 as a possible D gene (6 bases). V shed 6 bases and J shed 5 bases, with 14 bases lying between them. This CDR3 contains 14 residues. The V gene's germline CDR1 is MNHEY and CDR2 SMNVEV (reference sequence). Written as DNA, the CDR3 is TGTGCCAGCAGGCCCAGGGGACGAGATCAGCCCCAGCATTTT. Translated, it gives CASRPRGRDQPQHF.

The chain carries TRBV7-2 and TRBJ2-7; 8 nucleotides line up with TRBD2. Germline CDR1 reads SGHTA; CDR2 reads FQGNSA. This CDR3 comprises 14 residues. Trimming took 5 bases from V and 3 from J; bases not matched to a gene: 6. CDR3: CASSVSGMGYEQYF. The CDR3 nucleotides are TGTGCCAGCAGCGTTAGCGGGATGGGCTACGAGCAGTACTTC. The full variable domain, its missing parts supplied by reference TRBV7-2 and TRBJ2-7, is GAGVSQSPSNKVTEKGKDVELRCDPISGHTALYWYRQSLGQGLEFLIYFQGNSAPDKSGLPSDRFSAERTGGSVSTLTIQRTQQEDSAVYLCASSVSGMGYEQYFGPGTRLTVT.

The chain carries TRBV5-4 and TRBJ1-1, with 7 bases aligning to TRBD1. Germline CDR1 and CDR2: SGHNT and YYREEE (reference sequence). CDR3 length: 16 residues. After removal of 4 bases from V and 4 bases from J, the junction contained 13 bases not matched to a gene. This chain's CDR3 is CASSLPSLTGITEAFF. The CDR3 DNA reads as TGTGCCAGCAGCCTACCGTCATTGACAGGGATCACTGAAGCTTTCTTT.

The chain combines TRBV5-1 with TRBJ1-4; maybe TRBD1 (6 bases). CDR1 is SGHRS, CDR2 YFSETQ, per germline. The CDR3 consists of 16 residues. V was pared by 4 bases and J by 8 bases, with 21 bases between. The CDR3 spells CASSLNSQGRGEKLFF. The CDR3 DNA is TGCGCCAGCAGCCTGAATTCGCAGGGGCGAGGGGAAAAACTGTTTTTT.

The DNA of the CDR3 is TGTGCCAGCCATTTCTCGGGACTAGCGACCAAGAATGAGCAGTTCTTC. Amino acid sequence: CASHFSGLATKNEQFF. The chain recombines TRBV5-6 with TRBJ2-1; the match to TRBD2 covers 10 bases. Germline V gene lookup returns CDR1 SGHDT and CDR2 YYEEEE. J gave up 7 bases and V 7 bases, and 14 bases lay outside the gene matches. The CDR3 is made up of 16 amino acids.

CDR3 sequence: CASSGSDTQYF. As DNA, the CDR3 is TGTGCTAGCAGCGGGAGCGATACGCAGTATTTT. The rearrangement joins TRBV12-5 to TRBJ2-3; 8 nucleotides match TRBD2. The CDR3 consists of 11 residues. Unmatched junction bases numbered 2, after V lost 9 bases and J lost 6 bases. The V gene's germline CDR1 is LGHNT and CDR2 FRNRAP.

The chain carries TRBV28 and TRBJ1-1, with a tentative D call TRBD1 (6 bases). Germline assignment: CDR1 MDHEN and CDR2 SYDVKM. V lost 9 bases and J 5 bases, leaving 16 bases between the germline ends. The CDR3 covers 13 residues. CDR3 sequence (DNA): TGTGCCAGTAACTACCGCCAGGGGACTGAAGCTTTCTTT. Its protein is CASNYRQGTEAFF.

The rearrangement links TRBV5-1 to TRBJ2-3, with D tentatively TRBD1 (5 bases). The germline V and J ends were trimmed by 4 bases and 5 bases, with 23 bases remaining between them. The CDR3 contains 17 residues. In germline, CDR1 is SGHRS, CDR2 YFSETQ. The CDR3 spells CASSTGVGRVKRDTQYF. The CDR3 nucleotides are TGCGCCAGCAGCACTGGTGTGGGCAGGGTGAAAAGAGATACGCAGTATTTT.

About this clone itself: As the CDR3 is not closed by the conserved phenylalanine or tryptophan, this likely results from a read error. The genes are TRBV7-8 and TRBJ2-6, with D uncertain. CDR3 length equals 16 residues. Trimming removed 5 bases at V and 0 bases at J, with 11 bases between. Germline CDR1 reads SGHVS; CDR2 reads FQNEAQ. CDR3 loop: CASSPRAHSGANVLTV. The DNA of the CDR3 is TGTGCCAGCAGCCCCCGAGCCCACTCTGGGGCCAACGTCCTGACTGTC.

The rearrangement links TRBV6-1 to TRBJ1-1, with a possible D match to TRBD1 (6 bases). CDR1 is MNHNS, CDR2 SASEGT, per germline. Trimming shortened V by 5 bases and J by 4 bases, and 17 bases separated the two germline ends. The CDR3 consists of 15 residues. In DNA, the CDR3 is TGTGCCAGCAGTCCGGGACACTCGAGGAGCACTGAAGCTTTCTTT. It codes for CASSPGHSRSTEAFF.

This sequence joins TRBV9 and TRBJ1-4; 8 bases are shared with TRBD1. Trimming at V came to 4 bases and at J to 4 bases, leaving 6 bases not matched to a gene. This CDR3 spans 15 amino acids. The germline V gene has CDR1 SGDLS and CDR2 YYNGEE. CDR3 loop: CASSPRTGRNEKLFF. CDR3 in DNA: TGTGCCAGCAGCCCCCGGACAGGGCGTAATGAAAAACTGTTTTTT.

V gene TRBV30 combines with J gene TRBJ2-6; 8 positions match TRBD1. CDR1 and CDR2 (germline): GTSNPN, SVGIG (reference sequence). V shed 1 base, J shed 0 bases, and the junction held 11 bases outside the gene matches. This CDR3 is 19 amino acids long. The CDR3 region has the DNA TGTGCCTGGAGTGGATCCGACAGGGGAATTTTCTCTGGGGCCAACGTCCTGACTTTC. It translates to CAWSGSDRGIFSGANVLTF. Variable domain in full (rest from reference TRBV30 and TRBJ2-6): SQTIHQWPATLVQPVGSPLSLECTVEGTSNPNLYWYRQAAGRGLQLLFYSVGIGQISSEVPQNLSASRPQDRQFILSSKKLLLSDSGFYLCAWSGSDRGIFSGANVLTFGAGSRLTVL.

This chain uses TRBV28 with TRBJ1-5, with D unclear. The CDR3 covers 12 residues. Germline V gene sequence: CDR1 MDHEN, CDR2 SYDVKM. The V and J ends lost 10 bases and 1 base respectively, with 8 bases between them. DNA of the CDR3: TGTGCCACACATCAAAGCAATCAGCCCCAGCATTTT. Its protein is CATHQSNQPQHF.

This clone was recorded a few times. The chain carries TRBV7-2 and TRBJ2-5, with D possibly TRBD2 on 7 matching bases. The CDR3 runs to 14 residues. V was pared by 3 bases and J by 4 bases, with 12 bases between. Germline CDR1 reads SGHTA; CDR2 reads FQGNSA. CDR3 sequence: CASSLGGAGETQYF. CDR3 in DNA: TGTGCCAGCAGCTTGGGGGGGGCCGGAGAGACCCAGTACTTC. The whole variable domain, remainder taken from reference TRBV7-2 and TRBJ2-5, is GAGVSQSPSNKVTEKGKDVELRCDPISGHTALYWYRQSLGQGLEFLIYFQGNSAPDKSGLPSDRFSAERTGGSVSTLTIQRTQQEDSAVYLCASSLGGAGETQYFGPGTRLLVL.

The chain joins TRBV18 to TRBJ1-5, with 9 positions matching TRBD1. The V gene's germline CDR1 is KGHSH and CDR2 LQKENI. The CDR3 consists of 15 residues. The V segment lost 3 bases and the J segment 9 bases; nucleotides outside the gene matches: 9. The CDR3 DNA reads as TGTGCCAGCTCACCCGGACAGGGGTCGGAGTCGCCCCAGCATTTT. This sequence encodes CASSPGQGSESPQHF.

This chain uses TRBV7-8 with TRBJ2-7, with 9 bases aligning to TRBD1. Germline CDR1 SGHVS, CDR2 FQNEAQ. After removal of 6 bases from V and 4 bases from J, the junction contained 7 bases not matched to a gene. This CDR3 is 14 amino acids long. The CDR3 here is CASSTGTGWYEQYF. CDR3 nucleotides: TGTGCCAGCAGTACCGGGACAGGGTGGTACGAGCAGTACTTC.

The rearrangement links TRBV11-2 to TRBJ2-5; the match to TRBD2 covers 10 bases. V shed 1 base and J 2 bases; nucleotides not matched to a gene: 4. The germline gives CDR1 SGHAT, CDR2 FQNNGV. The CDR3 totals 16 residues. The CDR3 nucleotides are TGTGCCAGCAGCTTAGTCTGGACTAGCGGACAAGAGACCCAGTACTTC. This translates into CASSLVWTSGQETQYF.

The genes are TRBV29-1 and TRBJ1-4; D perhaps matches TRBD1 (5 bases). The germline V gene has CDR1 SQVTM and CDR2 ANQGSEA. There are 11 residues in the CDR3. Trimming removed 7 bases from V and 8 bases from J, with 11 bases in between. The chain's CDR3 is CSGREGEKLFF. The CDR3 DNA reads TGCAGCGGAAGGGAGGGGGAAAAACTGTTTTTT.

This chain connects TRBV7-2 to TRBJ1-5, with a weak D call TRBD1 (6 bases). This CDR3 has 15 residues. Germline values: CDR1 SGHTA, CDR2 FQGNSA. The V end lost 5 bases, the J end lost 6 bases, and 17 bases lay between the germline ends. CDR3 in amino acids: CASSQAGGISQPQHF. CDR3 DNA: TGTGCCAGCAGCCAGGCGGGGGGCATAAGTCAGCCCCAGCATTTT.

This clone came up a few times. The chain employs TRBV6-5 and TRBJ1-2, with D tentatively TRBD1 (5 bases). From germline, CDR1 is MNHEY and CDR2 SVGAGI. V lost 2 bases and J 4 bases, leaving 8 bases between the germline ends. The CDR3 covers 13 residues. The CDR3 coding sequence is TGTGCCAGCAGTTACCCCGGGGGCTATGGCTACACCTTC. Amino acid sequence: CASSYPGGYGYTF.

V gene TRBV6-1 combines with J gene TRBJ1-3, with unresolved D. Trimming cost V 8 bases and J 1 base, with 12 bases left between them. The germline V gene has CDR1 MNHNS and CDR2 SASEGT. This CDR3 has 14 residues. The CDR3 DNA reads TGTGCCAGCTCCGCCGCGGGATCTGGAAACACCATATATTTT. Residues: CASSAAGSGNTIYF.

The V call is TRBV6-6, the J call TRBJ2-7, with 10 positions matching TRBD2. CDR1 is MNHNY, CDR2 SVGAGI, per germline (reference sequence). V shed 6 bases and J 1 base; nucleotides not matched to a gene: 6. There are 15 residues in the CDR3. CDR3 sequence reads: CASRPTSGISYEQYF. In DNA form, the CDR3 reads TGTGCCAGCAGACCAACTAGCGGGATTTCCTACGAGCAGTACTTC.

J is TRBJ2-7 and V is TRBV6-5; tentative D call: TRBD2 (5 bases). The V end lost 2 bases, the J end lost 0 bases, and 14 bases lay between the germline ends. The CDR3 loop spans 16 amino acids. Germline assignment: CDR1 MNHEY and CDR2 SVGAGI. This CDR3 reads CASSYGRTESSYEQYF. CDR3 DNA sequence: TGTGCCAGCAGTTACGGAAGGACTGAGAGCTCCTACGAGCAGTACTTC.

The chain combines TRBV7-8 with TRBJ2-5; possibly TRBD1 for D (5 bases). The germline CDR1 and CDR2 sequences are SGHVS and FQNEAQ. Deletions cut 5 bases from V and 5 bases from J, with 18 bases between. The CDR3 extends over 15 amino acids. The CDR3, as DNA: TGTGCCAGCAGCCCCAACGTAGGGGCCGGGGAGACCCAGTACTTC. Amino acid sequence: CASSPNVGAGETQYF.

This chain links TRBV5-6 with TRBJ2-3; D is perhaps TRBD1 (6 bases). This CDR3 spans 16 amino acids. Germline V gene lookup returns CDR1 SGHDT and CDR2 YYEEEE. Trimming removed 2 bases from V and 1 base from J, with 14 bases in between. The CDR3 sequence: CASSLNRVPGTDTQYF. As DNA, the CDR3 is TGTGCCAGCAGCTTAAACAGGGTTCCTGGCACAGATACGCAGTATTTT.

The V gene is TRBV30, the J gene TRBJ2-1; a possible D gene is TRBD2 (6 bases). Per the germline V gene, CDR1 is GTSNPN and CDR2 is SVGIG (reference sequence). With 7 bases removed from V and 4 bases from J, the gap between germline ends came to 11 bases. The CDR3 consists of 12 residues. The CDR3 DNA is TGTGCCTATGGACGGGGGTACAATGAGCAGTTCTTC. Translated: CAYGRGYNEQFF.